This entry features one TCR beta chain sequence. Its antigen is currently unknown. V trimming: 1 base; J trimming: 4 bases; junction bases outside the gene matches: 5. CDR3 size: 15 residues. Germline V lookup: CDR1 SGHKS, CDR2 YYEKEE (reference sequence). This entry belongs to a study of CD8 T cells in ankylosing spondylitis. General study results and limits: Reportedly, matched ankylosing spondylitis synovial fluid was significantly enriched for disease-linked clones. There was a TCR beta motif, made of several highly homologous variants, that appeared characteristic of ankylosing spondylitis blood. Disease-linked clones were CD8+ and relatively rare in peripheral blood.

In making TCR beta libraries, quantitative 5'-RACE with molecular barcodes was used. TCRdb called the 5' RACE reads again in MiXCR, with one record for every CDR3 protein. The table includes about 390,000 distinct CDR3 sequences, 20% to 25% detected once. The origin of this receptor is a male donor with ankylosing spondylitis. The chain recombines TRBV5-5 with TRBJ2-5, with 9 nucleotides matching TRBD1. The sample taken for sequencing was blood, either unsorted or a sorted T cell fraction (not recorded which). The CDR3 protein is CASSLRDRVSETQYF. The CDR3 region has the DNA TGTGCCAGCAGCTTGCGGGACAGGGTATCAGAGACCCAGTACTTC.